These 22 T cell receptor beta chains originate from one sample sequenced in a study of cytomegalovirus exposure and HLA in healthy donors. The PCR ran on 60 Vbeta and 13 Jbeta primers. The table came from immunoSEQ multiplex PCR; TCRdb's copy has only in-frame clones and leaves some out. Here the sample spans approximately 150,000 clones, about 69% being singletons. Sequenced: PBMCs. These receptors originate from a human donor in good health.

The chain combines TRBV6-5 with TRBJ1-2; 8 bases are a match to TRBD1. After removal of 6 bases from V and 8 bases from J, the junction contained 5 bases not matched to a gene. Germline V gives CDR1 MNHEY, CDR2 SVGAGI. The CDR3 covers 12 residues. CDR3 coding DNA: TGTGCCAGCAGCTCCCGGACAGGGGGCTACACCTTC. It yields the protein CASSSRTGGYTF.

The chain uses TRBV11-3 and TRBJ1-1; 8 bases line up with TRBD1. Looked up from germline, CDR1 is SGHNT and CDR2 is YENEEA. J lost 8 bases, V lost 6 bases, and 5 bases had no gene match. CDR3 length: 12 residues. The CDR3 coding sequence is TGTGCCAGCAGGGGACAGGCTGTGGAAGCTTTCTTT. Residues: CASRGQAVEAFF. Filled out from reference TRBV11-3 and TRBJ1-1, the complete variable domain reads EAGVVQSPRYKIIEKKQPVAFWCNPISGHNTLYWYLQNLGQGPELLIRYENEEAVDDSQLPKDRFSAERLKGVDSTLKIQPAELGDSAVYLCASRGQAVEAFFGQGTRLTVV.

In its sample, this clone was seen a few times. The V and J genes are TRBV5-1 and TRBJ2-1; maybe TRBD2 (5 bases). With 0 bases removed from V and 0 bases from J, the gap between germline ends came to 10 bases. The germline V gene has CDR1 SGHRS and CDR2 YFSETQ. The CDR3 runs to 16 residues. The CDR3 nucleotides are TGCGCCAGCAGCTTGGAGGGTGGGAGCTCCTACAATGAGCAGTTCTTC. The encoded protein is CASSLEGGSSYNEQFF. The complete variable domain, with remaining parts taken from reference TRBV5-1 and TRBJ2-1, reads KAGVTQTPRYLIKTRGQQVTLSCSPISGHRSVSWYQQTPGQGLQFLFEYFSETQRNKGNFPGRFSGRQFSNSRSEMNVSTLELGDSALYLCASSLEGGSSYNEQFFGPGTRLTVL.

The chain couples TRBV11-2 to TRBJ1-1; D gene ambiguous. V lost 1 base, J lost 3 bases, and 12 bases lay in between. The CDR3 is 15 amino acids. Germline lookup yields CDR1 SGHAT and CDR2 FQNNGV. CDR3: CASSLGVRGHTEAFF. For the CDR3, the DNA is TGTGCCAGCAGCTTAGGCGTTCGAGGGCACACTGAAGCTTTCTTT.

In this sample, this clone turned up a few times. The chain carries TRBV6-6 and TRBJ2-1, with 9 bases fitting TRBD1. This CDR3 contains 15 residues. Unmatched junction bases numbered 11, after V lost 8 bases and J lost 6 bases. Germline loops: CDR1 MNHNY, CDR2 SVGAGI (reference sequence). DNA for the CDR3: TGTGCCAGCCGACCCCGGGACAGGGCCTTCAATGAGCAGTTCTTC. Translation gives CASRPRDRAFNEQFF.

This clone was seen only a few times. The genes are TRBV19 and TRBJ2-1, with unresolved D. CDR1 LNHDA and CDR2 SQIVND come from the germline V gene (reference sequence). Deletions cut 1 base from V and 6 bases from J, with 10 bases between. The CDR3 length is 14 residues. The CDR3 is CASSIGAARNEQFF. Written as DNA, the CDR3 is TGTGCCAGTAGTATAGGGGCAGCCCGCAATGAGCAGTTCTTC. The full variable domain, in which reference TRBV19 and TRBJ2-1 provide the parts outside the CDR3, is DGGITQSPKYLFRKEGQNVTLSCEQNLNHDAMYWYRQDPGQGLRLIYYSQIVNDFQKGDIAEGYSVSREKKESFPLTVTSAQKNPTAFYLCASSIGAARNEQFFGPGTRLTVL.

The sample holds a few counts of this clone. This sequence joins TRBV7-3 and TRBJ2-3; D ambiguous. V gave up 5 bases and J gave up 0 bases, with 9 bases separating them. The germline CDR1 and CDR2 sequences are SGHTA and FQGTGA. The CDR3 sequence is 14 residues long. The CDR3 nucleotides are TGTGCCAGCAGCCTAATCGGGAGCACAGATACGCAGTATTTT. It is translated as CASSLIGSTDTQYF.

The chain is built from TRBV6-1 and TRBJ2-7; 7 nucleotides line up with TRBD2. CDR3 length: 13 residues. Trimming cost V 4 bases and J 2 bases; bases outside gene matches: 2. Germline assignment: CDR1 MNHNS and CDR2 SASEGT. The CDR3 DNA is TGTGCCAGCAGTGCGAGCGGGGCCTACGAGCAGTACTTC. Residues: CASSASGAYEQYF.

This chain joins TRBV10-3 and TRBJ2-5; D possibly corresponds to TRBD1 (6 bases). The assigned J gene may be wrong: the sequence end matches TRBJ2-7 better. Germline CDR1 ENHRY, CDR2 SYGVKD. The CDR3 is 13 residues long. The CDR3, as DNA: TGTGCCACAAATCGGGACATCTCCTACGAGCAGTACTTC. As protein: CATNRDISYEQYF.

CDR3 nucleotide sequence: TGTGCCAGCAGCTTTCTAGCGGGGGGTGGGGAGCAGTACTTC. Amino acids: CASSFLAGGGEQYF. J is TRBJ2-7 and V is TRBV7-2, with 11 bases identical to TRBD2. The CDR3 is 14 amino acids. The J segment lost 7 bases and the V segment lost 3 bases, leaving 5 bases of the junction unmatched. CDR1 and CDR2 (germline): SGHTA, FQGNSA.

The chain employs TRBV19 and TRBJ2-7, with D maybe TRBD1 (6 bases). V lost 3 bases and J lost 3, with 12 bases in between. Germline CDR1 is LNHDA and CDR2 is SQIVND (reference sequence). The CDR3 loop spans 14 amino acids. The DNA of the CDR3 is TGTGCCAGTAGTATTACAGGGCCGAGCTACGAGCAGTACTTC. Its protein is CASSITGPSYEQYF.

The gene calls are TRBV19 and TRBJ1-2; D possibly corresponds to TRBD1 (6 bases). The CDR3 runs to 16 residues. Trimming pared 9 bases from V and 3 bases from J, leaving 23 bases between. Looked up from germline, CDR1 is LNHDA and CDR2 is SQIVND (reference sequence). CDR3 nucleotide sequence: TGTGCCAGCAACCCGATACAGGGCGCCTCAGACTATGGCTACACCTTC. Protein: CASNPIQGASDYGYTF.

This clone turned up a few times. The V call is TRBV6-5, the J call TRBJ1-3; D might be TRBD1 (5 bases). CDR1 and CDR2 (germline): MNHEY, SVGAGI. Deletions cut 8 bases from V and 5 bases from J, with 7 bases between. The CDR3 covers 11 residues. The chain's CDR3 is CASGARNTIYF. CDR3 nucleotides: TGTGCCAGCGGGGCTAGAAACACCATATATTTT.

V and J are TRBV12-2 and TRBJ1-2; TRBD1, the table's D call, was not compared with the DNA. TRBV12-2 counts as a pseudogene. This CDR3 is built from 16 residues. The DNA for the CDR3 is TGTGCAAGTCGCTCCCCCTACAGGGGGCAGAAACATGGCTACACCTTC. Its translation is CASRSPYRGQKHGYTF.

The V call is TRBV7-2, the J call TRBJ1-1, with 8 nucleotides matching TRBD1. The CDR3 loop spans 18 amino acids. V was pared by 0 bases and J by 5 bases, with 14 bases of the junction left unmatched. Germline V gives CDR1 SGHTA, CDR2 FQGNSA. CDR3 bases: TGTGCCAGCAGCTTAGCCCCCCCTAGCGGACAGGGTTGGACTGAAGCTTTCTTT. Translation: CASSLAPPSGQGWTEAFF.

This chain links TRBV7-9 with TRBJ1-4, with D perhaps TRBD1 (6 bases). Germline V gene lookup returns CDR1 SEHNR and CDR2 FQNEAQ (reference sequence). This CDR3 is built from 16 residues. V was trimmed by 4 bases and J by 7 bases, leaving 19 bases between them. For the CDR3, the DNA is TGTGCCAGCAGCTCCGGATGGAAGGACAGCCGTGAAAAACTGTTTTTT. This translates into CASSSGWKDSREKLFF.

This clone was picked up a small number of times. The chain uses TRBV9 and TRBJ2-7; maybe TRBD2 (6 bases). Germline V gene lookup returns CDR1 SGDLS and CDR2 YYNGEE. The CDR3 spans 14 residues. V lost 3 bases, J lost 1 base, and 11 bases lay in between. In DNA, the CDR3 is TGTGCCAGCAGCGGAGGTGGACTATCCTACGAGCAGTACTTC. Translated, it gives CASSGGGLSYEQYF.

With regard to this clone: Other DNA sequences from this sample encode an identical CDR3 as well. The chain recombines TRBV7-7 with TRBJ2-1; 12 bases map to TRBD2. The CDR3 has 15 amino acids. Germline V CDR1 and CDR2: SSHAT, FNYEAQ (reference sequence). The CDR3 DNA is TGTGCTAGTAGCTTAGGACTAGCGGGGAACAATGAGCAGTTCTTC. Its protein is CASSLGLAGNNEQFF.

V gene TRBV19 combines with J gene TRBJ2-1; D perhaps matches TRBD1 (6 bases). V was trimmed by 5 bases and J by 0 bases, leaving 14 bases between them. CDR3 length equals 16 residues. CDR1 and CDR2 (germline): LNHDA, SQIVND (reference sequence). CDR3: CASSLPRGSSYNEQFF. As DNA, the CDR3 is TGTGCCAGTAGTCTGCCCAGGGGAAGCTCCTACAATGAGCAGTTCTTC. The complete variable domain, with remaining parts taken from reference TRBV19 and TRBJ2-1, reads DGGITQSPKYLFRKEGQNVTLSCEQNLNHDAMYWYRQDPGQGLRLIYYSQIVNDFQKGDIAEGYSVSREKKESFPLTVTSAQKNPTAFYLCASSLPRGSSYNEQFFGPGTRLTVL.

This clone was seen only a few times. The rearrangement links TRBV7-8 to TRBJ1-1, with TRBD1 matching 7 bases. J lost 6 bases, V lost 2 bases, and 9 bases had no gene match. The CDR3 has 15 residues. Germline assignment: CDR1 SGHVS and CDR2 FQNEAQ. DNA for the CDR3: TGTGCCAGCAGCTTAACCCCTTTGACAGGGTCTGAAGCTTTCTTT. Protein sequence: CASSLTPLTGSEAFF.

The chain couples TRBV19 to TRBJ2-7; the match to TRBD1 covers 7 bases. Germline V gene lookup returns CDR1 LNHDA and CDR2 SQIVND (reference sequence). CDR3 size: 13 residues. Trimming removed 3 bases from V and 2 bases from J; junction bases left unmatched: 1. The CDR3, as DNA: TGTGCCAGTAGTATCGGACAGGCCTACGAGCAGTACTTC. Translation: CASSIGQAYEQYF.

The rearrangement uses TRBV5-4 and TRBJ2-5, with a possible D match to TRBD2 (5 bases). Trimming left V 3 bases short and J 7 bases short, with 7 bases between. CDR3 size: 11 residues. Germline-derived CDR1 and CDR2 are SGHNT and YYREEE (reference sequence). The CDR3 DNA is TGTGCCAGCAGCTCCGAGGGGACCCAGTACTTC. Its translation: CASSSEGTQYF. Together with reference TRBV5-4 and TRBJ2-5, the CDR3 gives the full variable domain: ETGVTQSPTHLIKTRGQQVTLRCSSQSGHNTVSWYQQALGQGPQFIFQYYREEENGRGNFPPRFSGLQFPNYSSELNVNALELDDSALYLCASSSEGTQYFGPGTRLLVL.